The source of this T cell receptor beta chain is a study of blood T cell repertoires in COVID-19. Using immunoSEQ multiplex PCR, the repertoire was profiled, and TCRdb retains in-frame clones only, with some absent. This repertoire shows about 190,000 clones, about 82% found once; its top ten account for around 8.6%. Among Cohort 3 donors, those recovered had two negative PCRs, clearance, or symptom resolution. The clonotype comes from a woman in her twenties or thirties who had recovered from COVID-19. Material: PBMCs or T cells enriched from blood (not recorded which).

The CDR3 DNA follows: TGTGCCAGCAGCCACCGGGACAACCTAAAGGGTGGCTACACCTTC. Protein: CASSHRDNLKGGYTF. The V gene is TRBV7-9, the J gene TRBJ1-2, with a possible D match to TRBD1 (6 bases). CDR3 length: 15 amino acids. In germline, CDR1 is SEHNR, CDR2 FQNEAQ (reference sequence). Trimming removed 5 bases at V and 7 bases at J, with 20 bases between.